This section outlines one T cell receptor (beta chain) sequence together with its context. Its specific antigen is unknown. No base quality values were provided; no much bigger clone lies one nucleotide off. Library method: the immunoSEQ multiplex PCR assay. To provide template for TCR sequencing, every sample had RNA extracted and reverse transcribed into cDNA. SuperScript III was used to make first-strand cDNA, primed with a 2:1 mix of oligo-dT and random hexamers. A synthetic immune receptor repertoire was used to assess amplification bias, and residual bias was removed computationally. As for the original processing: Raw reads were preprocessed to remove errors, and CDR3 was defined by IMGT conventions from the conserved cysteine to phenylalanine. Clonality was computed by normalizing Shannon entropy by log2 of the number of productive unique TCRs and subtracting the result from 1. Whether scalp clones were CD4 or CD8 was inferred by matching scalp TCRbeta sequences against CD4 and CD8 repertoires sorted from blood. TCRdb carries this immuneACCESS record with in-frame sequences only. Its versions omit some clonotypes, under half of them owing to an unresolved V gene in the studies checked, with the rest unexplained. That table supplies the V and J calls and clone size; D and trimming were determined from the DNA. Recorded for this sample are roughly 280,000 clones; 45% to 70% of them occurred a single time. The ten largest clones capture about 0.93% of the sample.

The treatment or condition label, as the study defines it: oral pan-JAK inhibitor, 5-10 mg twice daily. From alopecia areata patients, peripheral blood was collected along with lesional scalp punch biopsies. After PBMCs were isolated by density centrifugation and stained for CD3, CD4 and CD8, a FACSAria was used to sort CD4+ and CD8+ T cells. This sample is part of a study of CD8+ T cells in alopecia areata (dated by TCRdb to 2017 to 2018). Regarding the research as a whole: The treated patients, all with moderate-to-severe alopecia areata, were enrolled in an open-label pilot trial of oral tofacitinib given at 5 to 10 mg twice daily. Disease severity in treated patients was measured with the SALT score, which quantifies the percentage of affected scalp surface area. Scalp tissue and sorted CD4+ and CD8+ peripheral blood T cells from patchy and totalis/universalis alopecia areata patients and from healthy controls were covered by human TCRbeta sequencing. To study T cell clonal expansion in alopecia areata, the researchers applied high-throughput TCRbeta sequencing to both the C3H/HeJ mouse model and human patients. The RNA source kit depended on sample type: the PAXgene miRNA kit for fixed scalp, the miRNeasy kit for PBMCs, and the RNeasy kit for mouse skin. Patients received tofacitinib for 6 to 18 months and were then followed off drug for 6 months to check for delayed response and recurrence. Scalp clonality was compared across normal scalp (n=4), patchy alopecia areata scalp (n=8), and alopecia totalis/universalis scalp (n=8). Biopsies were taken from tofacitinib-treated patients at baseline and again at 4 and 24 weeks into treatment, and several of those patients also had a later scalp biopsy. TCRbeta CDR3 regions were amplified by immunoSEQ multiplex PCR with 35 Vbeta forward and 13 Jbeta reverse primers. Beyond this particular receptor, the publication reports: Because the treated cohort was small and had just a single nonresponder, larger studies are needed to establish links between baseline CD8+ expansion and response. Resident alphabeta T cells in normal human skin are also sequenced, complicating scalp TCR repertoire analysis, unlike mouse skin dominated by gammadelta T cells. Compared with normal scalp, lesional scalp had higher clonality and more expanded CD8+ clones, particularly in alopecia totalis/universalis, a pattern that suggests antigenic drive. Shared TCR sequences between patients were less evident than in mice, which may be partly attributable to HLA diversity in the patient population. Scalp clonality and the number of expanded CD8+ clones among the top 100 scalp clones were significantly decreased by tofacitinib. During tofacitinib treatment, many expanded lesional clones stuck around in both scalp and blood, and this persistence may partly explain why relapse happens after treatment is stopped.

After removal of 4 bases from V and 4 bases from J, the junction retains 8 bases not matched to a gene. The CDR3, from cysteine to phenylalanine, totals 15 residues. The only DNA kept is the CDR3, 45 bases in frame from the first base. According to the germline V gene, CDR1 reads SNHLY and CDR2 reads FYNNEI. The chain couples TRBV2 to TRBJ1-1; TRBD1 fits 8 bases in the junction. The sequence was obtained from a human donor with alopecia areata. The starting material was CD4+ T cells sorted from blood, obtained at approximately week 52, from a patient treated with tofacitinib. The nucleotide sequence is given as TGTGCCAGCAGTGGCACAGGGGGGACGGGCACTGAAGCTTTCTTT. This encodes CASSGTGGTGTEAFF.